The 8 T cell receptor beta chains below come from one sample, sequenced in a study of blood T cell repertoires in COVID-19. Profiled with immunoSEQ multiplex PCR; TCRdb holds only in-frame clones, not every one. The sample holds some 97,000 clones, just over 85% seen once. The sample taken for sequencing was PBMCs or T cells enriched from blood (not recorded which). The receptors originated from a woman in her 50s who had recovered from COVID-19.

The rearrangement links TRBV12-3 or TRBV12-4 to TRBJ1-5, with TRBD1 matching over 9 bases. V lost 8 bases to trimming and J lost 8 bases; unmatched junction nucleotides: 7. The CDR3 extends over 13 amino acids. The DNA for the CDR3 is TGTGCCAGCCGGACAGGGGAAGGGGAGCCCCAGCATTTT. Translated: CASRTGEGEPQHF.

The sample holds a few counts of this clone. The rearrangement joins TRBV10-2 to TRBJ2-3; 8 bases match TRBD2. Germline loops: CDR1 WSHSY, CDR2 SAAADI. CDR3 length: 15 amino acids. The V and J ends lost 3 bases and 5 bases, in that order; junction bases with no gene match: 7. As DNA, the CDR3 is TGCGCCAGCAGTGATGTAACTAGCGGCATAGATACGCAGTATTTT. This encodes CASSDVTSGIDTQYF.

The chain has TRBV7-6 and TRBJ2-3; 8 bases are shared with TRBD2. The V and J ends lost 3 bases and 6 bases, in that order; junction bases with no gene match: 11. The CDR3 sequence is 16 residues long. Looked up from germline, CDR1 is SGHVS and CDR2 is FNYEAQ. The CDR3 coding sequence is TGTGCCAGCAGCTTGAACAGAGCGGGGGCCAGGGATACGCAGTATTTT. It is translated as CASSLNRAGARDTQYF.

The V call is TRBV19, the J call TRBJ2-3; 7 bases line up with TRBD1. Unmatched junction bases numbered 9, after V lost 6 bases and J lost 0 bases. This CDR3 contains 16 residues. Germline CDR1 reads LNHDA; CDR2 reads SQIVND (reference sequence). CDR3 residues: CASSPRQGESTDTQYF. The CDR3 DNA reads as TGTGCCAGTAGCCCTAGGCAGGGGGAGAGCACAGATACGCAGTATTTT.

The CDR3: CASSPLIGTGPYEQYF. CDR3 bases: TGCGCCAGCAGCCCCCTTATTGGGACAGGGCCCTACGAGCAGTACTTC. The rearrangement joins TRBV5-1 to TRBJ2-7; TRBD1 agrees at 9 bases. The CDR3 runs 16 residues. Losses at the gene ends were 4 bases for V and 2 bases for J; bases not matched to a gene: 10. The V gene's germline CDR1 is SGHRS and CDR2 YFSETQ.

This chain uses TRBV4-1 with TRBJ2-1; a weak D match, TRBD1 (6 bases). The CDR3 sequence is 17 residues long. Germline loops: CDR1 MGHRA, CDR2 YSYEKL. The V gene lost 1 base and the J gene lost 6 bases, with 19 bases spanning the gap. The DNA of the CDR3 is TGCGCCAGCAGCCAAGGGGTGGGCCAGGGGAGATCCAATGAGCAGTTCTTC. This codes for CASSQGVGQGRSNEQFF.

The J gene is TRBJ1-6, the V gene TRBV27; D is uncertain. The CDR3 has 12 amino acids. V lost 5 bases and J 4 bases, leaving 3 bases between the germline ends. The germline V gene has CDR1 MNHEY and CDR2 SMNVEV (reference sequence). The DNA of the CDR3 is TGTGCCAGCAGTCCATATAATTCACCCCTCCACTTT. It is translated as CASSPYNSPLHF.

The chain carries TRBV5-1 and TRBJ2-3; no reliable D call. The CDR3 has 15 residues. Trimming took off 0 bases at V and 0 bases at J, with 8 bases between the two ends. Germline V gene sequence: CDR1 SGHRS, CDR2 YFSETQ. The CDR3 is CASSLAAASTDTQYF. CDR3 bases: TGCGCCAGCAGCTTGGCGGCGGCTAGCACAGATACGCAGTATTTT.